These 2 T cell receptor beta chains were all obtained from the same sample, sequenced in a study of molecular identifiers for immune sequencing clone quantification. TCRdb used MiXCR to reprocess the PCR reads, holding one entry per CDR3 protein. Among about 630,000 distinct CDR3 sequences listed, less than 30% were seen once. Sequenced sample: naive CD8+ T cells from blood, with Jurkat cell RNA spiked in. The subset is: FACS-sorted CD8+CD4-CCR7+CD45RA+ naive T cells. The receptors come from a human donor in good health. Some libraries in this study had Jurkat cell RNA spiked in.

This clonotype has just a few counts. This sequence joins TRBV20-1 and TRBJ2-2; 7 nucleotides match TRBD1. J was trimmed by 7 bases and V by 5 bases; bases with no gene match: 13. This CDR3 has 15 amino acids. Per germline, CDR1 DFQATT and CDR2 SNEGSKA (reference sequence). CDR3 in DNA: TGCAGTGCTCGTCATGACAGGGAATCGGTCGGGGAGCTGTTTTTT. It yields the protein CSARHDRESVGELFF.

V and J are TRBV11-2 and TRBJ2-5; D gene uncertain. The CDR3 loop spans 15 amino acids. The germline V and J ends were trimmed by 5 bases and 4 bases, with 17 bases remaining between them. Germline assignment: CDR1 SGHAT and CDR2 FQNNGV. In nucleotides, the CDR3 is TGTGCCAGCAGCCTAATCTCAGCCGCCCTAGAGACCCAGTACTTC. This gives the protein CASSLISAALETQYF.